What follows are 3 T cell receptor beta chains derived from one specimen sequenced in a study of post-analysis software for immune sequencing data (dated by TCRdb to between 2015 and 2017). What the authors observed across the whole study: Patients showed significantly higher frequencies than controls for about 5 TRBV segments, among them TRBV5-6, TRBV5-1 and TRBV20-1.

Libraries were prepared through PCR. The run used an Illumina HiSeq 2500. Unique molecular identifiers were incorporated into TCR beta cDNA libraries to reduce PCR and sequencing biases. The public reads were reanalyzed by TCRdb: fastp trimming at Q25, MiXCR alignment, in-frame beta chains only. When rows share a CDR3 protein, they turn into one entry using the most common DNA and genes. The sample table holds about 500,000 distinct CDR3 sequences, of which roughly 46% were seen once. The ten largest clones represent 9.5% to 13% of the sample. Their antigen targets remain unknown. Sequenced input: blood. Every receptor here comes from a girl aged 10 to 17 with multiple sclerosis.

This chain links TRBV12-3 or TRBV12-4 with TRBJ2-1; D gene unclear. The V gene lost 1 base and the J gene lost 2 bases, with 6 bases spanning the gap. This CDR3 has 14 amino acids. The DNA of the CDR3 is TGTGCCAGCAGTTTAGACGGTACCTACAATGAGCAGTTCTTC. Amino acids: CASSLDGTYNEQFF.

The chain employs TRBV20-1 and TRBJ1-4; D remains ambiguous. V was cut by 3 bases and J by 3 bases, with 11 bases left in between. The length of the CDR3 is 14 residues. CDR1 is DFQATT and CDR2 is SNEGSKA in the germline V gene (reference sequence). CDR3 sequence: CSARVGSANEKLFF. In DNA, the CDR3 is TGCAGTGCTAGGGTAGGATCTGCTAATGAAAAACTGTTTTTT.

This clonotype was counted between two and nine times. This chain joins TRBV29-1 and TRBJ2-1; D not certain. The CDR3 is 8 amino acids. Germline-derived CDR1 and CDR2 are SQVTM and ANQGSEA. In DNA form, the CDR3 reads TGCACCGTAAATGAGCAGTTCTTC. Protein product: CTVNEQFF.